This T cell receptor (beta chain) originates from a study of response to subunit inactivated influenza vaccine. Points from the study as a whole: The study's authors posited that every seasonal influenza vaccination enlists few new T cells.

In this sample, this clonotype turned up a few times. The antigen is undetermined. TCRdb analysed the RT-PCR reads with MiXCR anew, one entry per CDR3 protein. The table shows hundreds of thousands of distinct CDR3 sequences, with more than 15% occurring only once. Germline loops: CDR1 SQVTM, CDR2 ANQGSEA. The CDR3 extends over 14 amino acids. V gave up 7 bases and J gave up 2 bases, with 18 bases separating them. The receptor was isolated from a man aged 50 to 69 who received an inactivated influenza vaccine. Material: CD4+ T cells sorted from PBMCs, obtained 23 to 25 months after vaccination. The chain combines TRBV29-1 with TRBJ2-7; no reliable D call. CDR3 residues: CSASLGSTTYEQYF. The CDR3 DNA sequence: TGCAGCGCCTCGTTGGGCAGTACCACCTACGAGCAGTACTTC.